This passage covers 15 T cell receptor beta chains from one sample sequenced in a study of CD8+CD57+ T cells in acquired aplastic anemia. Flow cytometry had shown expanded CD8+CD57+ cells in the patients chosen for sequencing. Template material for TCR beta VDJ and CDR3 profiling consisted of genomic DNA. TCRdb processed the reads anew with MiXCR; each CDR3 protein has one entry. The table lists 160,000 or so distinct CDR3 sequences, around half of them singletons. The sample comprised sorted CD4+, CD8+, or CD8+CD57+ T cells (not recorded which) from PBMCs. The receptors stem from a human donor with aplastic anemia.

The sample holds a few counts of this clonotype. The gene calls are TRBV19 and TRBJ1-3; D is unresolved. V was cut by 8 bases and J by 1 base, with 9 bases left in between. CDR1 and CDR2 (germline): LNHDA, SQIVND (reference sequence). CDR3 length: 13 residues. The CDR3 nucleotides read TGTGCCAGTCGTCATTCTTCTGGAAACACCATATATTTT. This gives the protein CASRHSSGNTIYF.

In its sample, this clonotype was seen many times. The rearrangement joins TRBV7-9 to TRBJ1-6; 7 bases agree with TRBD1. J lost 7 bases, V lost 4 bases, and 7 bases had no gene match. Germline CDR1 and CDR2: SEHNR and FQNEAQ (reference sequence). This CDR3 has 15 amino acids. CDR3 DNA: TGTGCCAGCAGCTGGTCGGGGACAGAAAATTCACCCCTCCACTTT. It yields the protein CASSWSGTENSPLHF.

Comment on this clonotype: This may stem from a read error, because a much larger clone lies one nucleotide away. The V gene is TRBV7-2, the J gene TRBJ1-3, with unresolved D. This CDR3 contains 15 residues. Germline lookup yields CDR1 SGHTA and CDR2 FQGNSA. The DNA for the CDR3 is TGTGCCAGCAGCTCGGGAAGCTTCTCTAGAAACACCATATATTTT. This gives the protein CASSSGSFSRNTIYF.

This clonotype was seen more than once but under ten times. This rearrangement joins TRBV7-2 to TRBJ1-3; 9 bases are a match to TRBD1. The length of the CDR3 is 15 residues. The trim removed 5 bases at V and 5 bases at J, leaving 7 bases unmatched. Germline V gives CDR1 SGHTA, CDR2 FQGNSA. CDR3 sequence (DNA): TGTGCCAGCAGCCAGGACAGGGGAAGACGAAACACCATATATTTT. This sequence encodes CASSQDRGRRNTIYF.

The table lists this clonotype with a few counts. CDR3 sequence reads: CSARDPPAKNIQYF. Here the CDR3 DNA reads TGCAGTGCTAGAGATCCCCCAGCCAAAAACATTCAGTACTTC. This chain links TRBV20-1 with TRBJ2-4; no firm D call. V lost 0 bases and J 0 bases, leaving 6 bases between the germline ends. Per the germline V gene, CDR1 is DFQATT and CDR2 is SNEGSKA (reference sequence). The CDR3 sequence is 14 residues long.

The chain employs TRBV15 and TRBJ1-5; D is uncertain. V lost 1 base and J 0 bases, leaving 13 bases between the germline ends. This CDR3 contains 17 residues. The germline V gene has CDR1 LNHNV and CDR2 YYDKDF (reference sequence). CDR3 loop: CATSRVVLAVSNQPQHF. The CDR3 DNA sequence: TGTGCCACCAGCAGAGTGGTGCTGGCAGTTAGCAATCAGCCCCAGCATTTT.

The V call is TRBV2, the J call TRBJ2-3; D may be TRBD1 (6 bases). The V gene lost 5 bases and the J gene lost 2 bases, with 23 bases spanning the gap. CDR1 and CDR2 from the germline V gene are SNHLY and FYNNEI. This CDR3 has 18 amino acids. The DNA of the CDR3 is TGTGCCAGCAGTCAACCCGCTACAGGGTACTCGAACACAGATACGCAGTATTTT. Translated, it gives CASSQPATGYSNTDTQYF.

In the case of this clonotype: This may be a read error: a much more frequent sequence differs by one nucleotide. The chain employs TRBV30 and TRBJ2-2; weak D call: TRBD2 (5 bases). CDR3 length equals 12 residues. CDR1 is GTSNPN and CDR2 is SVGIG in the germline V gene (reference sequence). The CDR3 sequence: CACTSGTGEPFF. CDR3 in DNA: TGTGCCTGTACGAGTGGCACCGGGGAGCCGTTTTTT.

The rearrangement uses TRBV18 and TRBJ1-1; D gene uncertain. CDR1 and CDR2 from the germline V gene are KGHSH and LQKENI. Trimming removed 2 bases from V and 1 base from J, with 5 bases in between. The CDR3 runs to 13 residues. CDR3 region: CASSPIENTEAFF. The CDR3 DNA is TGTGCCAGCTCACCAATAGAGAACACTGAAGCTTTCTTT. The full variable domain, completed using reference TRBV18 and TRBJ1-1, is NAGVMQNPRHLVRRRGQEARLRCSPMKGHSHVYWYRQLPEEGLKFMVYLQKENIIDESGMPKERFSAEFPKEGPSILRIQQVVRGDSAAYFCASSPIENTEAFFGQGTRLTVV.

This clonotype was observed at least ten times. The rearrangement uses TRBV12-3 or TRBV12-4 and TRBJ2-1; the D gene is possibly TRBD1 (5 bases). V was cut by 2 bases and J by 0 bases, with 8 bases left in between. This CDR3 is 15 amino acids long. This CDR3 is CASSLQGSSYNEQFF. The CDR3 DNA sequence: TGTGCCAGCAGTTTACAGGGCAGCTCCTACAATGAGCAGTTCTTC.

This clonotype was counted ten times or more. This sequence joins TRBV2 and TRBJ2-7; D call uncertain. CDR1 is SNHLY, CDR2 FYNNEI, per germline. The CDR3 consists of 11 residues. Trimming shortened V by 4 bases and J by 4 bases, and 5 bases separated the two germline ends. CDR3 protein: CASSGVYEQYF. CDR3 DNA sequence: TGTGCCAGCAGTGGAGTTTACGAGCAGTACTTC.

This clonotype has a count of ten or more. The junction differs from germline at one of its ends, possibly a read error. V and J are TRBV11-2 and TRBJ2-5; 11 nucleotides match TRBD2. This CDR3 is 14 amino acids long. The germline V gene encodes CDR1 SGHAT and CDR2 FQNNGV. CDR3 DNA sequence: TGTGCCAGCAGTTTAGCGGGGGGGTCCGGGACCCAGTACTTC. Encoded protein: CASSLAGGSGTQYF.

This sequence joins TRBV19 and TRBJ1-2; 8 bases match TRBD1. J was trimmed by 2 bases and V by 7 bases; bases with no gene match: 9. Germline lookup yields CDR1 LNHDA and CDR2 SQIVND (reference sequence). CDR3 length: 15 residues. In nucleotides, the CDR3 is TGTGCCAGTATTACCCGGACAGGGAGCAACTATGGCTACACCTTC. Protein: CASITRTGSNYGYTF.

This chain connects TRBV2 to TRBJ2-5; D is perhaps TRBD2 (7 bases). In germline, CDR1 is SNHLY, CDR2 FYNNEI. V was trimmed by 7 bases and J by 0 bases, leaving 12 bases between them. The CDR3 consists of 14 residues. The CDR3 DNA reads as TGTGCCAGCAAGCGGGGACACAACCAAGAGACCCAGTACTTC. This codes for CASKRGHNQETQYF. The full variable domain, in which reference TRBV2 and TRBJ2-5 provide the parts outside the CDR3, is EPEVTQTPSHQVTQMGQEVILRCVPISNHLYFYWYRQILGQKVEFLVSFYNNEISEKSEIFDDQFSVERPDGSNFTLKIRSTKLEDSAMYFCASKRGHNQETQYFGPGTRLLVL.

The table lists this clonotype with many counts. This clone may be a read error of a much larger clone one base away. The gene calls are TRBV10-1 and TRBJ2-7, with D unclear. The CDR3 is 13 residues long. V lost 4 bases to trimming and J lost 3 bases, with 10 bases between them. Per the germline V gene, CDR1 is WNHNN and CDR2 is SYGVQD (reference sequence). The CDR3 here is CASSGDLHYEQYF. In DNA, the CDR3 is TGCGCCAGCAGTGGAGACCTACACTACGAGCAGTACTTC.